A selection of T cell receptor beta chains follows, all from one sample in a study of blood T cell repertoires in COVID-19. Profiling relied on immunoSEQ multiplex PCR, and the TCRdb table lists in-frame clones only, not all of them. The sample records approximately 150,000 clones, roughly 78% being singletons. Sequencing input: PBMCs or T cells enriched from blood (not recorded which). Receptor source: a woman aged 70 to 79 in a cohort exposed to, infected with or recovered from COVID-19 (not recorded which). The CDR3 runs from the conserved cysteine through the conserved F or W. Each record gives: D gene, CDR3 length, J gene, V gene, clone size, CDR3 DNA, CDR3 protein. D genes are given only for firm matches. Clone size is stated in some rows and not others, as once, few, many or a class when expanded.

D: .; length: 13; J: TRBJ1-1; V: TRBV12-3/TRBV12-4; size: few; DNA: TGTGCCAGCAGTTTCTGGGGGGTCCCTGAAGCTTTCTTT; CDR3: CASSFWGVPEAFF
D: .; length: 13; J: TRBJ2-5; V: TRBV9; size: .; DNA: TGTGCCAGCAGCGTAATCCCCAGAGAGACCCAGTACTTC; CDR3: CASSVIPRETQYF
D: .; length: 15; J: TRBJ2-1; V: TRBV27; size: .; DNA: TGTGCCAGCAGTTTAGGGTGGGACTCTTACAATGAGCAGTTCTTC; CDR3: CASSLGWDSYNEQFF
D: .; length: 14; J: TRBJ2-7; V: TRBV6-5; size: .; DNA: TGTGCCAGCAGCCAGAAAAGGGACACCTACGAGCAGTACTTC; CDR3: CASSQKRDTYEQYF
D: TRBD1; length: 17; J: TRBJ1-2; V: TRBV30; size: .; DNA: TGTGCCTGGAGATCCTTAAGCCACAGGGGGACTTCCTATGGCTACACCTTC; CDR3: CAWRSLSHRGTSYGYTF
D: .; length: 14; J: TRBJ2-7; V: TRBV10-3; size: few; DNA: TGTGCCATCAGTCACCTACAGAGATCCTACGAGCAGTACTTC; CDR3: CAISHLQRSYEQYF
D: TRBD2; length: 20; J: TRBJ2-2; V: TRBV5-1; size: once; DNA: TGCGCCAGCAGCTTGGACCCTCGTTGGGCTAGCGGCCCTCGGACCGGGGAGCTGTTTTTT; CDR3: CASSLDPRWASGPRTGELFF
D: .; length: 13; J: TRBJ1-1; V: TRBV12-3/TRBV12-4; size: .; DNA: TGTGCCAGCAGTTTTATATTTTTCACTGAAGCTTTCTTT; CDR3: CASSFIFFTEAFF
D: TRBD1; length: 14; J: TRBJ2-7; V: TRBV6-5; size: .; DNA: TGTGCCAGCAGTTATGGACAGGGATTCTACGAGCAGTACTTC; CDR3: CASSYGQGFYEQYF
D: .; length: 15; J: TRBJ2-2; V: TRBV7-9; size: .; DNA: TGTGCCAGCAGCTTATACAGGCTTGATCCCGGGGAGCTGTTTTTT; CDR3: CASSLYRLDPGELFF
D: TRBD1; length: 17; J: TRBJ1-5; V: TRBV28; size: few; DNA: TGTGCCAGCAGTGCAAGAACCGGGACAGGAGTCAATCAGCCCCAGCATTTT; CDR3: CASSARTGTGVNQPQHF
D: TRBD2; length: 16; J: TRBJ2-1; V: TRBV28; size: .; DNA: TGTGCCAGCAGTTTCGTTTCTCTAGCGGGAAGGCCTGAGCAGTTCTTC; CDR3: CASSFVSLAGRPEQFF
D: .; length: 15; J: TRBJ1-3; V: TRBV7-2; size: .; DNA: TGTGCCAGCAGCTTTAGATTTAGCTCTGGAAACACCATATATTTT; CDR3: CASSFRFSSGNTIYF
D: .; length: 15; J: TRBJ1-1; V: TRBV7-8; size: .; DNA: TGTGCCAGCAGCCCACACGGGATGGCCGGCACTGAAGCTTTCTTT; CDR3: CASSPHGMAGTEAFF
D: .; length: 12; J: TRBJ1-5; V: TRBV24-1; size: .; DNA: TGTGCCACCAGTGCAGGCTCTCAGCCCCAGCATTTT; CDR3: CATSAGSQPQHF
D: .; length: 15; J: TRBJ1-6; V: TRBV5-6; size: .; DNA: TGTGCCAGCAGCCTTCGGCTAGGCTCGAATTCACCCCTCCACTTT; CDR3: CASSLRLGSNSPLHF
D: .; length: 14; J: TRBJ2-7; V: TRBV27; size: .; DNA: TGTGCCAGCAGTTTTATTGCGGGGCCCTACGAGCAGTACTTC; CDR3: CASSFIAGPYEQYF
D: .; length: 13; J: TRBJ2-7; V: TRBV9; size: once; DNA: TGTGCCAGCAGCGTAGACCCTACGCGCGAGCAGTACTTC; CDR3: CASSVDPTREQYF
D: .; length: 18; J: TRBJ1-6; V: TRBV4-1; size: .; DNA: TGCGCCAGCAGCCAAGAAGCGGGTAACAGATACTACAATTCACCCCTCCACTTT; CDR3: CASSQEAGNRYYNSPLHF
D: .; length: 13; J: TRBJ2-1; V: TRBV10-3; size: once; DNA: TGTGCCATCAGTGAAGACAGTTACAATGAGCAGTTCTTC; CDR3: CAISEDSYNEQFF
D: .; length: 15; J: TRBJ2-2; V: TRBV14; size: .; DNA: TGTGCCAGCAGCGTACGGACTATGAACACCGGGGAGCTGTTTTTT; CDR3: CASSVRTMNTGELFF
D: TRBD2; length: 17; J: TRBJ2-3; V: TRBV24-1; size: .; DNA: TGTGCCACCAGTGAACTTAGCGGGAGGGCCGGCGCAGATACGCAGTATTTT; CDR3: CATSELSGRAGADTQYF
D: TRBD1; length: 14; J: TRBJ1-4; V: TRBV29-1; size: .; DNA: TGCAGCGTTTTAGGGCGGCAGGGGGAGGAAAAACTGTTTTTT; CDR3: CSVLGRQGEEKLFF
D: .; length: 16; J: TRBJ2-3; V: TRBV7-8; size: .; DNA: TGTGCCAGCAGCCCCGTGGGGGGAGGCCCCCCAGGTACGCAGTATTTT; CDR3: CASSPVGGGPPGTQYF
D: TRBD2; length: 14; J: TRBJ2-1; V: TRBV27; size: .; DNA: TGTGCCAGCAGTTTACCTAGCGGCGCAAATGAGCAGTTCTTC; CDR3: CASSLPSGANEQFF
D: .; length: 17; J: TRBJ2-1; V: TRBV19; size: few; DNA: TGTGCCAGTAGTATAGATCTGTCCAGCGGGCCAAACAATGAGCAGTTCTTC; CDR3: CASSIDLSSGPNNEQFF
D: TRBD1; length: 16; J: TRBJ1-5; V: TRBV20-1; size: few; DNA: TGCAGTGCTAGTCATTTAAAGGGCAGGGGGGCTCAGCCCCAGCATTTT; CDR3: CSASHLKGRGAQPQHF
D: .; length: 15; J: TRBJ1-5; V: TRBV6-2/TRBV6-3; size: .; DNA: TGTGCCAGCAGTTACGGCAGGGGTTTTCGTCAGCCCCAGCATTTT; CDR3: CASSYGRGFRQPQHF
D: TRBD2; length: 18; J: TRBJ2-5; V: TRBV4-2; size: .; DNA: TGTGCCAGCAGCCAGGAGCGGGAGGTCGGGGGGGCGGTAGAGACCCAGTACTTC; CDR3: CASSQEREVGGAVETQYF
D: .; length: 15; J: TRBJ2-1; V: TRBV11-2; size: .; DNA: TGTGCCAGCAGCTTAGTAGGGAGATCCTACAATGAGCAGTTCTTC; CDR3: CASSLVGRSYNEQFF
D: .; length: 14; J: TRBJ1-1; V: TRBV10-3; size: .; DNA: TGTGCCATCAGTGAGGGAGGGGCGGACACTGAAGCTTTCTTT; CDR3: CAISEGGADTEAFF
D: .; length: 13; J: TRBJ1-2; V: TRBV7-3; size: .; DNA: TGTGCCAGCAGCCAAGGCGGTCTCTATGGCTACACCTTC; CDR3: CASSQGGLYGYTF
D: TRBD2; length: 16; J: TRBJ2-1; V: TRBV28; size: .; DNA: TGTGCCAGCAGCTTGCCGGGGGGACGGAACTACAATGAGCAGTTCTTC; CDR3: CASSLPGGRNYNEQFF
D: TRBD1; length: 14; J: TRBJ2-1; V: TRBV5-1; size: .; DNA: TGCGCCAGCAGCTGGGACAGGGAGGGCAGTGAGCAGTTCTTC; CDR3: CASSWDREGSEQFF
D: TRBD2; length: 16; J: TRBJ2-2; V: TRBV3-1/TRBV3-2; size: .; DNA: TGTGCCAGCAGCCAAGTTGTAGCGGGGCGCACCGGGGAGCTGTTTTTT; CDR3: CASSQVVAGRTGELFF
D: .; length: 12; J: TRBJ1-6; V: TRBV28; size: few; DNA: TGTGCCAGCACCGGGAGCGGGTCACCCCTCCACTTT; CDR3: CASTGSGSPLHF
D: TRBD2; length: 15; J: TRBJ2-1; V: TRBV4-2; size: .; DNA: TGTGCCAGCAGCCCTCGAGCTAGCGGGACCGATGAGCAGTTCTTC; CDR3: CASSPRASGTDEQFF
D: .; length: 12; J: TRBJ1-2; V: TRBV28; size: .; DNA: TGTGCCAGCGGTTTACAGCGAGGGGGCTACACCTTC; CDR3: CASGLQRGGYTF
D: TRBD1; length: 16; J: TRBJ2-3; V: TRBV4-3; size: .; DNA: TGCGCCAGCAGCCCCACACAGGGGACGTCCACAGATACGCAGTATTTT; CDR3: CASSPTQGTSTDTQYF
D: .; length: 15; J: TRBJ2-1; V: TRBV27; size: .; DNA: TGTGCCAGCAGTATCACAAGGAGCTCCTACAATGAGCAGTTCTTC; CDR3: CASSITRSSYNEQFF
D: TRBD2; length: 14; J: TRBJ2-7; V: TRBV5-1; size: .; DNA: TGCGCCAGCAGCTTCTTCAGCGGGAGAGGCGAGCAGTACTTC; CDR3: CASSFFSGRGEQYF
D: .; length: 15; J: TRBJ2-1; V: TRBV19; size: .; DNA: TGTGCCAGCAGTGGTGTGGACTCCAGGTACAATGAGCAGTTCTTC; CDR3: CASSGVDSRYNEQFF
D: .; length: 13; J: TRBJ2-7; V: TRBV28; size: .; DNA: TGTGCCAGCAACCCCCCCGAGTCCTACGAGCAGTACTTC; CDR3: CASNPPESYEQYF
D: TRBD2; length: 15; J: TRBJ2-3; V: TRBV10-1; size: once; DNA: TGCGCCAGCAGCGCGGGACTAGCGGGTGGGGATACGCAGTATTTT; CDR3: CASSAGLAGGDTQYF
D: .; length: 14; J: TRBJ2-7; V: TRBV19; size: .; DNA: TGTGCCAGTAGTATATCAGGGTTCGCCTACGAGCAGTACTTC; CDR3: CASSISGFAYEQYF
D: TRBD2; length: 15; J: TRBJ2-1; V: TRBV28; size: .; DNA: TGTGCCAGCAGTTCGCTCACGGGAGGGCGGAATGAGCAGTTCTTC; CDR3: CASSSLTGGRNEQFF
D: TRBD1; length: 13; J: TRBJ2-3; V: TRBV7-8; size: .; DNA: TGTGCCAGCAGCTTTTTCCGGACAGGGGAGGAGTATTTT; CDR3: CASSFFRTGEEYF
D: .; length: 15; J: TRBJ1-5; V: TRBV7-9; size: .; DNA: TGTGCCAGCAGCTCGGCCGAGGCGGGTGATCAGCCCCAGCATTTT; CDR3: CASSSAEAGDQPQHF
D: .; length: 12; J: TRBJ2-1; V: TRBV7-9; size: .; DNA: TGTGCCAGCAGCGGGCTAGCAAAGAAGCAGTTCTTC; CDR3: CASSGLAKKQFF
D: .; length: 16; J: TRBJ2-5; V: TRBV7-2; size: .; DNA: TGTGCCAGCAGCGCAGTGGGTGGGGGCGTGGGGGAGACCCAGTACTTC; CDR3: CASSAVGGGVGETQYF
D: .; length: 14; J: TRBJ2-5; V: TRBV5-6; size: .; DNA: TGTGCCAGCAGCTTGCGGGACTCCCCAGAGACCCAGTACTTC; CDR3: CASSLRDSPETQYF
D: .; length: 13; J: TRBJ1-5; V: TRBV28; size: .; DNA: TGTGCCAGCAGTTTCCCTCCTAATCAGCCCCAGCATTTT; CDR3: CASSFPPNQPQHF
D: .; length: 15; J: TRBJ1-2; V: TRBV28; size: .; DNA: TGTGCCAGCAGTTTTAGGGGGAAGGGAAACTATGGCTACACCTTC; CDR3: CASSFRGKGNYGYTF
D: .; length: 15; J: TRBJ1-1; V: TRBV6-6; size: .; DNA: TGTGCCAGCAGCCCCCCGGGGGTCTTGAACACTGAAGCTTTCTTT; CDR3: CASSPPGVLNTEAFF
D: .; length: 15; J: TRBJ2-3; V: TRBV9; size: few; DNA: TGTGCCAGCAGCGTAGCCCATACTAGCACAGATACGCAGTATTTT; CDR3: CASSVAHTSTDTQYF
D: TRBD2; length: 16; J: TRBJ2-7; V: TRBV2; size: .; DNA: TGTGCCAGCAGTGCCCTGAGACTAGCGGGAGTTGGTGAGCAGTACTTC; CDR3: CASSALRLAGVGEQYF
D: TRBD1; length: 14; J: TRBJ1-1; V: TRBV29-1; size: .; DNA: TGCAGCGTTGCCGTGACAGGGGCCGACACTGAAGCTTTCTTT; CDR3: CSVAVTGADTEAFF